The clone carrying this TCR beta chain was seen at least ten times. This specimen comes from a study of T-cell reconstitution after alpha-beta-depleted transplantation in children. Unique molecular identifiers were incorporated into the prepared TCRbeta library. TCRdb processed the PCR reads anew with MiXCR; each CDR3 protein has one entry. The sample records about 980,000 distinct CDR3 sequences, around 30% being singletons. CDR3 length: 13 residues. The V and J ends lost 5 bases and 2 bases respectively, with 10 bases between them. Per germline, CDR1 SQVTM and CDR2 ANQGSEA. This sample comprised PBMCs, mostly from graft donor cells, obtained 360 days after TCRalphabeta/CD19-depleted stem cell transplant. The chain uses TRBV29-1 and TRBJ1-5, with D maybe TRBD1 (5 bases). This TCR came from a boy younger than two who had a stem cell transplant for SCID, so the T cells may come from the graft donor. In DNA, the CDR3 is TGCAGCGTTCGCAGGGAACGCAATCAGCCCCAGCATTTT. The encoded protein is CSVRRERNQPQHF. Using reference TRBV29-1 and TRBJ1-5 for the parts outside the CDR3, the full variable domain is SAVISQKPSRDICQRGTSLTIQCQVDSQVTMMFWYRQQPGQSLTLIATANQGSEATYESGFVIDKFPISRPNLTFSTLTVSNMSPEDSSIYLCSVRRERNQPQHFGDGTRLSIL.